These T cell receptor beta chains were read from a single sample in a study of blood T cell repertoires in COVID-19. Measured with immunoSEQ multiplex PCR; TCRdb has only the in-frame clones, and not every one. The table lists more than 85,000 clones, roughly 87% of them singletons. The source material was peripheral blood. These receptors came from a man older than 75 with acute or convalescent COVID-19. CDR3s include the opening cysteine and the closing phenylalanine or tryptophan. The order of the fields is J gene, D gene, clone size, V gene, CDR3 protein, CDR3 DNA. A D gene is named only where the DNA matches it firmly. Not all rows give a size; the values are once, few, many and, for expanded clones, a class.

TRBJ2-3 | TRBD2 | - | TRBV18 | CASSLTGTSGPDTQYF | TGTGCCAGCTCACTGACCGGGACTAGCGGGCCAGATACGCAGTATTTT
TRBJ2-1 | TRBD2 | - | TRBV14 | CASSQDSGSYNEQFF | TGTGCCAGCAGCCAAGATAGCGGGAGCTACAATGAGCAGTTCTTC
TRBJ2-1 | TRBD1 | - | TRBV7-2 | CASSPAGTGGSVEQFF | TGTGCCAGCAGTCCCGCCGGGACAGGGGGCTCAGTTGAGCAGTTCTTC
TRBJ2-7 | TRBD1 | - | TRBV5-4 | CASSPGQVTYEQYF | TGTGCCAGCAGCCCCGGACAGGTTACCTACGAGCAGTACTTC
TRBJ1-3 | TRBD1 | - | TRBV18 | CASSRLDRTASGNTIYF | TGTGCCAGCTCACGTTTGGACAGGACCGCTTCTGGAAACACCATATATTTT
TRBJ1-3 | - | few | TRBV19 | CASRMTDTGNTIYF | TGTGCCAGTAGAATGACGGACACTGGAAACACCATATATTTT
TRBJ1-1 | - | - | TRBV5-5 | CASSPLGRVNTEAFF | TGTGCCAGCAGCCCCTTAGGGAGGGTCAACACTGAAGCTTTCTTT
TRBJ1-5 | - | - | TRBV12-3/TRBV12-4 | CASTLGGNQPQHF | TGTGCCAGCACCCTCGGCGGGAATCAGCCCCAGCATTTT
TRBJ2-1 | - | - | TRBV9 | CASSVGPGSDEQFF | TGTGCCAGCAGCGTAGGCCCAGGATCCGATGAGCAGTTCTTC
TRBJ2-1 | TRBD2 | few | TRBV7-8 | CASRGTSGGPWNEQFF | TGTGCCAGCAGGGGCACTAGCGGGGGGCCGTGGAATGAGCAGTTCTTC
TRBJ2-5 | - | - | TRBV5-1 | CASRIGSRNKEETQYF | TGCGCCAGCAGGATCGGGTCACGGAACAAAGAAGAGACCCAGTACTTC
TRBJ1-1 | - | few | TRBV7-8 | CASSGRGIAEAFF | TGTGCCAGCAGCGGCCGGGGTATCGCTGAAGCTTTCTTT
TRBJ1-2 | - | - | TRBV6-5 | CASSLTAPFGGYTF | TGTGCCAGCAGTCTGACAGCTCCCTTTGGAGGCTACACCTTC
TRBJ1-5 | - | - | TRBV19 | CASRSSLNQPQHF | TGTGCCAGTAGGTCCAGTTTAAATCAGCCCCAGCATTTT
TRBJ2-5 | - | - | TRBV6-1 | CASSVDSSISQETQYF | TGTGCCAGCAGTGTGGACAGCTCGATTAGCCAAGAGACCCAGTACTTC
TRBJ2-2 | TRBD2 | - | TRBV6-5 | CASSYLAGVTGELFF | TGTGCCAGCAGTTACTTGGCGGGGGTGACGGGGGAGCTGTTTTTT
TRBJ2-5 | TRBD2 | - | TRBV28 | CASSLLAGWGETQYF | TGTGCCAGCAGTCTACTAGCGGGGTGGGGGGAGACCCAGTACTTC
TRBJ2-5 | TRBD2 | - | TRBV9 | CASSVQAGRETQYF | TGTGCCAGCAGCGTTCAAGCGGGGAGGGAGACCCAGTACTTC
TRBJ1-5 | - | - | TRBV30 | CAWRTRQPQRDSNQPQHF | TGTGCCTGGAGAACCCGACAGCCACAGCGGGATAGCAATCAGCCCCAGCATTTT
TRBJ2-5 | TRBD1 | - | TRBV19 | CASSPDRARETQYF | TGTGCCAGTAGTCCGGACAGGGCGAGGGAGACCCAGTACTTC
TRBJ2-3 | - | - | TRBV5-1 | CASSSRTGGTDTQYF | TGCGCCAGCAGCTCCCGCACAGGAGGCACAGATACGCAGTATTTT
TRBJ2-7 | TRBD1 | - | TRBV7-2 | CASRGRGQGRYEQYF | TGTGCCAGCAGGGGCCGGGGACAGGGGAGGTACGAGCAGTACTTC
TRBJ2-7 | TRBD1 | - | TRBV6-2/TRBV6-3 | CASSYPRDRVFLSYEQYF | TGTGCCAGCAGTTACCCCCGGGACAGGGTGTTCCTTTCCTACGAGCAGTACTTC
TRBJ1-6 | TRBD1 | - | TRBV27 | CASSDRDSFGSSYNSPLHF | TGTGCCAGCAGTGACAGGGACTCTTTCGGGAGCTCCTATAATTCACCCCTCCACTTT
TRBJ2-5 | - | - | TRBV2 | CASSESVRRGETQYF | TGTGCCAGCAGTGAATCTGTCAGGCGAGGGGAGACCCAGTACTTC
TRBJ1-2 | TRBD1 | - | TRBV3-1/TRBV3-2 | CASSPGTGAFNYGYTF | TGTGCCAGCAGCCCCGGGACAGGGGCCTTTAACTATGGCTACACCTTC
TRBJ2-7 | - | - | TRBV11-3 | CASSLDIRGAVYF | TGTGCCAGCAGCTTAGACATCCGGGGGGCGGTCTACTTC
TRBJ2-6 | TRBD2 | - | TRBV19 | CASMSRGAGANVLTF | TGTGCCAGTATGTCACGGGGGGCTGGGGCCAACGTCCTGACTTTC
TRBJ1-1 | TRBD1 | - | TRBV7-2 | CASSLAPGQGTDTEAFF | TGTGCCAGCAGCTTAGCCCCGGGACAGGGGACGGATACTGAAGCTTTCTTT
TRBJ2-5 | - | - | TRBV5-1 | CASSFRGQETQYF | TGCGCCAGCAGCTTTAGGGGACAAGAGACCCAGTACTTC
TRBJ2-1 | TRBD2 | - | TRBV19 | CASSIRRLAGGSYNEQFF | TGTGCCAGTAGTATCCGCCGACTAGCGGGAGGGTCCTACAATGAGCAGTTCTTC
TRBJ2-7 | - | once | TRBV18 | CASSPRQVYEQYF | TGTGCCAGCTCACCACGACAGGTCTACGAGCAGTACTTC
TRBJ2-7 | - | - | TRBV4-3 | CASSQDVGAVYEQYF | TGCGCCAGCAGCCAAGATGTAGGGGCGGTCTACGAGCAGTACTTC
TRBJ2-3 | - | - | TRBV28 | CASTLGQGRTDTQYF | TGTGCCAGCACCTTAGGGCAGGGCCGCACAGATACGCAGTATTTT
TRBJ1-5 | TRBD1 | once | TRBV19 | CASSGGQGTRNQPQHF | TGTGCCAGTAGTGGGGGACAGGGGACCAGAAATCAGCCCCAGCATTTT
TRBJ1-4 | - | - | TRBV28 | CASSRGGPGEKLFF | TGTGCCAGCAGCCGGGGGGGCCCGGGTGAAAAACTGTTTTTT
TRBJ2-7 | TRBD1 | - | TRBV2 | CASSEERTGIYEQYF | TGTGCCAGCAGTGAGGAAAGGACAGGAATCTACGAGCAGTACTTC
TRBJ1-4 | TRBD1 | - | TRBV7-2 | CASSPDRARGEKLFF | TGTGCCAGCAGCCCCGACAGGGCTAGGGGCGAAAAACTGTTTTTT
TRBJ2-1 | - | once | TRBV18 | CASSPAGSNEQFF | TGTGCCAGCTCACCAGCGGGTTCCAATGAGCAGTTCTTC
TRBJ2-4 | - | - | TRBV23-1 | CASSQSDRAGTSENIQYF | TGCGCCAGCAGTCAATCTGATCGGGCGGGGACGAGTGAAAACATTCAGTACTTC
TRBJ2-3 | TRBD2 | few | TRBV7-9 | CASSPEGQIAGDVDTQYF | TGTGCCAGCAGCCCCGAGGGACAGATAGCGGGAGATGTAGATACGCAGTATTTT
TRBJ2-7 | TRBD1 | few | TRBV10-3 | CAIRGDRGPDEQYF | TGTGCCATCAGGGGGGACAGGGGCCCTGACGAGCAGTACTTC
TRBJ1-2 | - | - | TRBV3-1/TRBV3-2 | CASSEAGFPHYGYTF | TGTGCCAGCAGCGAAGCGGGGTTCCCGCATTATGGCTACACCTTC
TRBJ1-4 | - | - | TRBV27 | CASRLQGYNEKLFF | TGTGCCAGCAGGCTACAGGGTTATAATGAAAAACTGTTTTTT
TRBJ2-1 | - | - | TRBV28 | CASSPDRVQFF | TGTGCCAGCAGCCCGGACAGAGTGCAGTTCTTC
TRBJ1-6 | - | - | TRBV3-1/TRBV3-2 | CASSRVTGRNSPLHF | TGTGCCAGCAGCAGAGTTACAGGGCGAAATTCACCCCTCCACTTT
TRBJ1-5 | TRBD1 | - | TRBV30 | CAWSVRGRGGNQPQHF | TGTGCCTGGAGTGTACGTGGCAGGGGGGGCAATCAGCCCCAGCATTTT
TRBJ1-2 | TRBD1 | - | TRBV28 | CASSPRDRRYGYTF | TGTGCCAGCAGTCCACGGGACAGGCGCTATGGCTACACCTTC
TRBJ1-1 | - | few | TRBV5-4 | CASSLGLGMNTEAFF | TGTGCCAGCAGCCTAGGACTTGGCATGAACACTGAAGCTTTCTTT
TRBJ2-7 | TRBD1 | - | TRBV5-1 | CASSLNRGPYEQYF | TGCGCCAGCAGCTTAAACAGGGGACCCTACGAGCAGTACTTC
TRBJ1-6 | TRBD1 | once | TRBV7-2 | CASSSLRPGGGSPLHF | TGTGCCAGCAGCTCGTTACGGCCAGGGGGCGGATCACCCCTCCACTTT
TRBJ1-1 | - | - | TRBV30 | CAWTLEWGAEAFF | TGTGCCTGGACGCTTGAATGGGGCGCTGAAGCTTTCTTT
TRBJ1-1 | - | once | TRBV18 | CASSGSMNTEAFF | TGTGCCAGCTCAGGGAGCATGAACACTGAAGCTTTCTTT
TRBJ1-1 | - | once | TRBV7-8 | CASSPWRGNTEAFF | TGTGCCAGCAGTCCTTGGCGGGGGAACACTGAAGCTTTCTTT